The clone carrying this T cell receptor beta chain came up many times. The data belong to a study of patients and donors after allogeneic stem cell transplantation. TCRdb itself ran the RT-PCR reads through MiXCR, one entry per CDR3 protein. The repertoire holds fewer than 95,000 distinct CDR3 sequences, with about 5% as singletons. The sequence was collected from a human donor who was either an allogeneic HSCT recipient or a stem cell or donor lymphocyte infusion donor (not recorded which). It is not recorded whose cells these are; they may come from a transplant donor. Sequenced sample: blood, either unsorted or a sorted T cell fraction (not recorded which).

CDR3 DNA: TGTGCCAGCAGATCCCTTCCATACACTGAAGCTTTCTTT. This translates into CASRSLPYTEAFF. The rearrangement uses TRBV12-3 or TRBV12-4 and TRBJ1-1; no firm D call. The CDR3 has 13 residues. The ends were cut back, 6 bases at V and 3 bases at J, with 11 bases in the middle.